The 5 T cell receptor beta chains reported below all come from one sample, sequenced in a study of beta chain features in type 1 diabetes. Reverse transcribing all isolated RNA meant expressed TCRB transcripts were sequenced. Sequencing used immunoSEQ multiplex PCR; TCRdb keeps in-frame clones, though not all of them. The data hold some 100,000 clones, with under 40% observed a single time. The source material was stem cell memory CD4+ T cells from blood. The receptors were sampled from a woman under 30 in good health.

This clone has only a few counts. This chain links TRBV7-2 with TRBJ2-1, with TRBD1 matching over 8 bases. Germline lookup yields CDR1 SGHTA and CDR2 FQGNSA. This CDR3 region has 16 residues. V lost 1 base and J lost 6; bases outside the gene matches: 8. The DNA for the CDR3 is TGTGCCAGCAGCTTAGTAGGCCGGACAGGGTCCAATGAGCAGTTCTTC. It yields the protein CASSLVGRTGSNEQFF.

This clone was seen more than once but under ten times. The chain combines TRBV28 with TRBJ1-2; D unclear. The CDR3 is made up of 15 amino acids. The ends were cut back, 2 bases at V and 2 bases at J, with 12 bases in the middle. Per germline, CDR1 MDHEN and CDR2 SYDVKM. The CDR3 is CASSLPAVSNYGYTF. CDR3 sequence (DNA): TGTGCCAGCAGTTTACCCGCAGTCTCCAACTATGGCTACACCTTC.

The chain couples TRBV6-5 to TRBJ2-6; D unclear. The V gene's germline CDR1 is MNHEY and CDR2 SVGAGI. The CDR3 covers 15 residues. V shed 3 bases and J shed 0 bases, with 6 bases lying between them. The CDR3 sequence is CASSYSGSGANVLTF. The CDR3 coding sequence is TGTGCCAGCAGTTATAGTGGCTCTGGGGCCAACGTCCTGACTTTC.

V usage is TRBV4-1 and J usage is TRBJ2-2, with 9 bases that match TRBD2. The length of the CDR3 is 15 residues. V trimming: 10 bases; J trimming: 5 bases; junction bases outside the gene matches: 11. Per germline, CDR1 MGHRA and CDR2 YSYEKL. The CDR3 DNA sequence: TGCGCCATCTCCCCGGCGGGAGGGGGGACCGGGGAGCTGTTTTTT. Translated, it gives CAISPAGGGTGELFF.

The J gene is TRBJ2-7, the V gene TRBV11-2; D unclear. V shed 1 base and J shed 6 bases, with 16 bases lying between them. This CDR3 contains 15 residues. Germline loops: CDR1 SGHAT, CDR2 FQNNGV. CDR3 protein: CASSLAAQAIGEQYF. DNA of the CDR3: TGTGCCAGCAGCTTAGCTGCTCAGGCGATCGGCGAGCAGTACTTC.